A single TCR beta chain is shown here with its context. Its antigen is unidentified. The data are from a study of shared clonotypes between healthy human individuals. This CDR3 spans 17 amino acids. The J segment lost 2 bases and the V segment lost 4 bases, leaving 7 bases of the junction unmatched. CDR1 is SGHNT and CDR2 is YYREEE in the germline V gene (reference sequence). The study's findings and limits: Four donors held about 5% of naive CD4 clonotypes in common. Sampling was confined to blood; repertoires within tissues likely differ.

Sorted-subset replicate PCRs used about 200 ng DNA, roughly 28,000 T cell genomes. Produced via immunoSEQ multiplex PCR; TCRdb's table is partial and in-frame only. The sample carries some 2,500,000 clones, just under 95% recorded once. The sequenced sample was naive CD4+ T cells from PBMCs. Stated subset: CD45RA+ positively selected. This sequence was found in a man between 18 and 29 years old in good health. Some clones in this sample may be carry-over from other donors' samples. The chain is built from TRBV5-4 and TRBJ2-1; 12 bases agree with TRBD2. The CDR3 protein is CASSAGLAGATYNEQFF. The CDR3 DNA reads as TGTGCCAGCAGCGCGGGACTAGCGGGCGCGACCTACAATGAGCAGTTCTTC.